This paragraph reports one TCR beta chain. No cognate antigen has been identified for it. Base qualities are missing; no much larger clone stands one base away. The study was a case-control design nested within a healthcare worker cohort in London, UK, with weekly nasopharyngeal swab PCR tests and blood sampling. Between 23 and 31 March 2020, the week of the UK lockdown, healthcare workers were enrolled and then followed up weekly for as long as 16 weeks. The library was produced with 5' RACE. Sequencing used a NextSeq 500. Unique molecular identifiers were attached to individual cDNA molecules in the TCR library protocol so that sequencing error and PCR bias could be corrected. Both TCR alpha and beta chains were sequenced, and tight co-correlation was observed between alpha and beta sequence abundances in each sample. The study's own analysis went as follows. V gene, J gene and CDR3 annotation of TCR sequences was performed with Decombinator V4. TCRs were defined as expanded if a significant change between any two time points was detected under a Poisson model with p below 0.0001. TCR abundances were normalised to the total number of TCRs sequenced in each sample and reported as counts per million. VDJdb, accessed 1 November 2021, was searched for CMV, EBV and SARS-CoV-2 annotated TCRs, excluding TCRs annotated for multiple antigens. TCRdb trimmed public reads at Q25 via fastp, called clones via MiXCR and kept in-frame beta chains. Rows with one shared CDR3 protein collapse into an entry with the most common genes and DNA. TCRdb assigned the V and J calls; the authors' analysis was not used. The sample contains under 60,000 distinct CDR3 sequences, around 6% of them found a single time. The ten largest clonotypes hold under 6% of the sample.

The entry originates in a study of early T cells in non-severe SARS-CoV-2 infection (dated by TCRdb to the early 2020s). In the study overall: Because TCR sequencing was done on bulk RNA from unsorted whole blood, the alpha and beta chains could not be paired.

The study at large found these results: VDJdb matching was skewed toward anti-spike CD8 responses and likely underestimated virus-specific expansions, missing private and CD4 specificities.

The source is an adult who was a healthcare worker with PCR-confirmed SARS-CoV-2 infection or an uninfected control (not recorded which). Sequenced sample: whole blood.

The DNA sequence follows: TGTGCCAGCAGCTTGGAAGGGCGACGGGGCCAGCCCCAGCATTTT. This sequence encodes CASSLEGRRGQPQHF. This receptor chain uses TRBV5-6 and TRBJ1-5; matching of 5 bases hints at TRBD1 as the D gene. Sequences SGHDT (CDR1) and YYEEEE (CDR2) are obtained from the germline V gene. The CDR3 starts with the cysteine, ends with the phenylalanine, and has 15 residues. The read is trimmed to its CDR3 DNA, 45 bases read in frame from base 1. Between the V and J ends, shortened by 0 bases and 7 bases respectively, the junction contains 14 bases.